The next 25 T cell receptor beta chains were all read from a single sample in a study of blood T cell repertoires in COVID-19. Assay used: immunoSEQ multiplex PCR; TCRdb lists only in-frame clones, some missing. Of around 300,000 clones listed, 87% are singletons. The sequencing sample was made of PBMCs or T cells enriched from blood (not recorded which). These receptors came from a woman aged 25 to 39 who had recovered from COVID-19.

The sample holds a few counts of this clone. The CDR3: CASQNGQPRSPLHF. The CDR3 DNA follows: TGTGCCAGCCAGAATGGACAGCCTCGTTCACCCCTCCACTTT. V gene TRBV6-5 combines with J gene TRBJ1-6, with TRBD1 as a possible D gene (6 bases). Trimming took 8 bases from V and 9 from J, leaving 17 bases between them. The germline V gene encodes CDR1 MNHEY and CDR2 SVGAGI. CDR3 length: 14 amino acids.

The V gene is TRBV7-9, the J gene TRBJ1-4, with TRBD1 identical over 9 bases. J was trimmed by 7 bases and V by 0 bases; bases with no gene match: 3. This CDR3 has 15 amino acids. CDR1 SEHNR and CDR2 FQNEAQ come from the germline V gene (reference sequence). CDR3 amino acids: CASSLAGQGIEKLFF. In nucleotides, the CDR3 is TGTGCCAGCAGCTTAGCGGGACAGGGTATTGAAAAACTGTTTTTT.

This chain joins TRBV5-1 and TRBJ1-4, with D tentatively TRBD1 (5 bases). CDR3 size: 14 residues. Per the germline V gene, CDR1 is SGHRS and CDR2 is YFSETQ. V was cut by 2 bases and J by 5 bases, with 10 bases left in between. The CDR3 sequence is CASSFQGLNEKLFF. Written as DNA, the CDR3 is TGCGCCAGCAGCTTCCAGGGACTAAATGAAAAACTGTTTTTT.

This chain links TRBV7-2 with TRBJ1-6; 10 nucleotides line up with TRBD1. Germline V gene lookup returns CDR1 SGHTA and CDR2 FQGNSA. Germline trimming cut 0 bases from V and 7 bases from J; bases unmatched to any gene: 3. CDR3 length equals 16 residues. This chain's CDR3 is CASSLARTGGNSPLHF. The CDR3 coding sequence is TGTGCCAGCAGCTTAGCTAGGACAGGGGGAAATTCACCCCTCCACTTT.

V gene TRBV30 combines with J gene TRBJ2-6, with TRBD2 as a possible D gene (5 bases). Germline assignment: CDR1 GTSNPN and CDR2 SVGIG (reference sequence). V lost 4 bases to trimming and J lost 2 bases, with 18 bases between them. There are 17 residues in the CDR3. The CDR3 DNA reads as TGTGCCTGGATGAGGAGAGAGGGAGCTGCTGGGGCCAACGTCCTGACTTTC. Translation: CAWMRREGAAGANVLTF.

This clone was counted only a few times. J is TRBJ2-7 and V is TRBV18; D uncertain. The CDR3 totals 11 residues. V lost 3 bases and J 7 bases, leaving 7 bases between the germline ends. Germline lookup yields CDR1 KGHSH and CDR2 LQKENI. The CDR3: CASSPAGEQYF. Written as DNA, the CDR3 is TGTGCCAGCTCACCCGCCGGGGAGCAGTACTTC.

This clone has just one count. The J gene is TRBJ2-7, the V gene TRBV6-5, with 9 bases that match TRBD2. The CDR3 extends over 16 amino acids. Germline lookup yields CDR1 MNHEY and CDR2 SVGAGI. The junction had 7 bases not matched to a gene; V was cut back by 2 bases and J by 2 bases. CDR3 bases: TGTGCCAGCAGTTACGGCTCTAGCGGGGATGCCTACGAGCAGTACTTC. It translates to CASSYGSSGDAYEQYF.

This clone occurred once. V usage is TRBV5-1 and J usage is TRBJ1-2; 8 bases line up with TRBD1. V dropped 0 bases and J dropped 1; count of bases not matched to a gene: 2. This CDR3 has 15 amino acids. From germline, CDR1 is SGHRS and CDR2 YFSETQ. The CDR3 bases are TGCGCCAGCAGCTTGGGGACAGGGAATAACTATGGCTACACCTTC. Protein: CASSLGTGNNYGYTF.

The chain employs TRBV4-3 and TRBJ2-7, with TRBD1 as a possible D gene (6 bases). The germline V gene encodes CDR1 LGHNA and CDR2 YSLEER. The CDR3 has 15 amino acids. V was shortened by 1 base and J by 2 bases, with 12 bases between the two germline ends. The CDR3 DNA reads TGCGCCAGCAGCCAAGCGCAACAGGGCCCCTACGAGCAGTACTTC. It yields the protein CASSQAQQGPYEQYF.

The chain couples TRBV21-1 to TRBJ1-2; the table's TRBD1 call for D was not verified on the DNA. TRBV21-1 is deemed a pseudogene. This CDR3 is built from 17 residues. The CDR3 here is CASRNGQAPAVRYGYTF. CDR3 bases: TGTGCCAGCAGAAACGGACAGGCCCCCGCGGTTAGGTATGGCTACACCTTC.

The V call is TRBV11-2, the J call TRBJ2-1, with D maybe TRBD2 (7 bases). Trimming took off 4 bases at V and 0 bases at J, with 13 bases between the two ends. This CDR3 has 16 amino acids. Germline V CDR1 and CDR2: SGHAT, FQNNGV. CDR3 residues: CASSWGGESSYNEQFF. CDR3 sequence (DNA): TGTGCCAGCAGCTGGGGGGGCGAAAGCTCCTACAATGAGCAGTTCTTC.

J is TRBJ2-1 and V is TRBV5-1; 8 bases match TRBD1. The V gene end was trimmed by 2 bases and the J gene end by 13 bases; junction bases not matched to a gene: 5. CDR1 and CDR2 from the germline V gene are SGHRS and YFSETQ. The length of the CDR3 is 12 residues. This chain's CDR3 is CASSLTGTGQFF. The CDR3 DNA is TGCGCCAGCAGCTTAACCGGGACAGGACAGTTCTTC.

The chain couples TRBV5-1 to TRBJ2-1; possibly TRBD2 for D (5 bases). Trimming took 4 bases from V and 3 from J, leaving 17 bases between them. Germline CDR1 reads SGHRS; CDR2 reads YFSETQ. The CDR3 is made up of 16 amino acids. CDR3 sequence reads: CASSPPGNWGYNEQFF. The CDR3 nucleotides read TGCGCCAGCAGCCCGCCCGGGAATTGGGGCTACAATGAGCAGTTCTTC.

The chain joins TRBV29-1 to TRBJ2-2, with 9 bases matching TRBD1. The CDR3 length is 13 residues. J lost 7 bases, V lost 8 bases, and 8 bases had no gene match. Germline V gives CDR1 SQVTM, CDR2 ANQGSEA. The CDR3 DNA sequence: TGCAGCTTCCAGACAGGGGGGAACGGGGAGCTGTTTTTT. It encodes CSFQTGGNGELFF.

The rearrangement uses TRBV12-5 and TRBJ1-4; no clear D. Trimming pared 6 bases from V and 5 bases from J, leaving 16 bases between. The length of the CDR3 is 15 residues. The germline gives CDR1 LGHNT, CDR2 FRNRAP. CDR3 region: CASGFLGSPNEKLFF. As DNA, the CDR3 is TGTGCTAGTGGCTTTCTAGGTTCGCCAAATGAAAAACTGTTTTTT. Drawing the rest from reference TRBV12-5 and TRBJ1-4, the complete variable domain is DARVTQTPRHKVTEMGQEVTMRCQPILGHNTVFWYRQTMMQGLELLAYFRNRAPLDDSGMPKDRFSAEMPDATLATLKIQPSEPRDSAVYFCASGFLGSPNEKLFFGSGTQLSVL.

The rearrangement links TRBV3-1 (or the pseudogene TRBV3-2) to TRBJ1-1, with 12 bases aligning to TRBD1. This CDR3 spans 15 amino acids. V lost 5 bases, J lost 4 bases, and 5 bases stayed unmatched. Germline V gives CDR1 LGHDT, CDR2 YNNKEL (reference sequence). CDR3 DNA sequence: TGTGCCAGCAGCTTAGGGACAGGGGGCGGCACTGAAGCTTTCTTT. It codes for CASSLGTGGGTEAFF.

This chain's CDR3 is CASSYSTAIYEQYF. The DNA of the CDR3 is TGTGCCAGCAGTTACTCGACAGCCATCTACGAGCAGTACTTC. V gene TRBV6-5 combines with J gene TRBJ2-7; the D gene is possibly TRBD1 (5 bases). Germline CDR1 MNHEY, CDR2 SVGAGI. The CDR3 covers 14 residues. The V gene lost 0 bases and the J gene lost 3 bases, with 9 bases spanning the gap.

V usage is TRBV5-4 and J usage is TRBJ1-2, with D unresolved. The CDR3 is 13 amino acids. From germline, CDR1 is SGHNT and CDR2 YYREEE (reference sequence). The V gene lost 2 bases and the J gene lost 3 bases, with 8 bases spanning the gap. CDR3 sequence: CASSLAPHYGYTF. The CDR3, as DNA: TGTGCCAGCAGCTTAGCCCCGCACTATGGCTACACCTTC.

The count of this clone is one. The chain employs TRBV27 and TRBJ1-1, with 12 nucleotides matching TRBD1. CDR3 length: 20 residues. The V gene's germline CDR1 is MNHEY and CDR2 SMNVEV (reference sequence). V was clipped by 1 base and J by 0 bases; unmatched bases: 12. CDR3 sequence (DNA): TGTGCCAGCAGTTTATATCGGGCATGGGACAGGGGGCGCGTGAACACTGAAGCTTTCTTT. Translation: CASSLYRAWDRGRVNTEAFF.

The V and J genes are TRBV28 and TRBJ1-4; 9 bases match TRBD1. Germline CDR1 is MDHEN and CDR2 is SYDVKM. Trimming at V came to 4 bases and at J to 7 bases, leaving 7 bases not matched to a gene. The CDR3 spans 15 residues. In DNA, the CDR3 is TGTGCCAGCAGTTCTAGCCCGGGACAGGGTGAAAAACTGTTTTTT. This sequence encodes CASSSSPGQGEKLFF.

This chain joins TRBV7-7 and TRBJ2-1; 9 nucleotides match TRBD2. The CDR3 covers 16 residues. Germline loops: CDR1 SSHAT, CDR2 FNYEAQ (reference sequence). Unmatched junction bases numbered 3, after V lost 1 base and J lost 2 bases. CDR3 sequence reads: CASSLGAGGTYNEQFF. DNA of the CDR3: TGTGCCAGCAGCTTAGGGGCGGGGGGGACCTACAATGAGCAGTTCTTC.

Only one count was recorded for this clone. V gene TRBV7-2 combines with J gene TRBJ1-6; D is ambiguous. V was shortened by 5 bases and J by 0 bases, with 8 bases between the two germline ends. This CDR3 spans 15 amino acids. Germline-derived CDR1 and CDR2 are SGHTA and FQGNSA. As DNA, the CDR3 is TGTGCCAGCAGCCTGGGGAGCTCCTATAATTCACCCCTCCACTTT. Translated: CASSLGSSYNSPLHF.

J is TRBJ1-5 and V is TRBV28; a weak D match, TRBD1 (6 bases). Germline V gene lookup returns CDR1 MDHEN and CDR2 SYDVKM. The germline V and J ends were trimmed by 5 bases and 5 bases, with 16 bases remaining between them. CDR3 length equals 15 residues. The CDR3 loop is CASSGTNRVYQPQHF. CDR3 nucleotides: TGTGCCAGCAGTGGAACGAACAGGGTCTATCAGCCCCAGCATTTT. Full variable domain (missing parts from reference TRBV28 and TRBJ1-5): DVKVTQSSRYLVKRTGEKVFLECVQDMDHENMFWYRQDPGLGLRLIYFSYDVKMKEKGDIPEGYSVSREKKERFSLILESASTNQTSMYLCASSGTNRVYQPQHFGDGTRLSIL.

The chain recombines TRBV2 with TRBJ2-1; 11 nucleotides agree with TRBD1. This CDR3 spans 16 amino acids. The V segment lost 8 bases and the J segment 6 bases; nucleotides outside the gene matches: 12. Germline CDR1 is SNHLY and CDR2 is FYNNEI. The CDR3 sequence: CASQSYLGTGGNEQFF. The CDR3 nucleotides read TGTGCCAGCCAATCGTATTTAGGGACAGGGGGCAATGAGCAGTTCTTC.

V is TRBV10-3 and J is TRBJ2-3; 8 bases are a match to TRBD2. Germline assignment: CDR1 ENHRY and CDR2 SYGVKD. The junction had 3 bases not matched to a gene; V was cut back by 4 bases and J by 0 bases. The length of the CDR3 is 15 residues. In DNA form, the CDR3 reads TGTGCCATCAGTGCAATAGCGGGGAGCACAGATACGCAGTATTTT. Protein: CAISAIAGSTDTQYF.